One and the same sample provided the 2 T cell receptor beta chains below, sequenced in a study of T cells in Graves' hyperthyroidism and ophthalmopathy. Authors of the study amplified TCR beta CDR3 regions from RNA transcripts. First-round RT-PCR targeting the TCR CDR3 was performed with the HTBI primer set. Each CDR3 protein gets one entry after TCRdb re-called the multiplex PCR reads with MiXCR. The table shows about 400,000 distinct CDR3 sequences, with under 15% occurring only once. Sequencing was done on a sample of blood. These receptors were collected from a woman aged 25 to 39 with Graves' hyperthyroidism.

This clonotype was picked up a small number of times. V and J are TRBV3-1 and TRBJ2-3, with 9 bases lining up with TRBD2. Germline-derived CDR1 and CDR2 are LGHDT and YNNKEL (reference sequence). The CDR3 is made up of 16 amino acids. V lost 3 bases to trimming and J lost 4 bases; unmatched junction nucleotides: 8. Here the CDR3 DNA reads TGTGCCAGCAGCCATGACACCTGGACTAGCGCAGATACGCAGTATTTT. This encodes CASSHDTWTSADTQYF.

In its sample, this clonotype was seen many times. The gene calls are TRBV28 and TRBJ2-1; no firm D call. Per germline, CDR1 MDHEN and CDR2 SYDVKM. V gave up 6 bases and J gave up 1 base, with 13 bases separating them. This CDR3 has 15 amino acids. The CDR3 coding sequence is TGTGCCAGCAGCCCCTACTCGCGGTCCTACAATGAGCAGTTCTTC. It is translated as CASSPYSRSYNEQFF. The full variable domain, rest sourced from reference TRBV28 and TRBJ2-1, is DVKVTQSSRYLVKRTGEKVFLECVQDMDHENMFWYRQDPGLGLRLIYFSYDVKMKEKGDIPEGYSVSREKKERFSLILESASTNQTSMYLCASSPYSRSYNEQFFGPGTRLTVL.